One T cell receptor (beta chain) is described in this entry. This clone's antigen is unknown. Per-base quality was not reported, and no clone a single base away is much larger than it. V is pruned by 4 bases and J by 4 bases, leaving 7 bases of the junction without a gene match. The CDR3 starts with the cysteine, ends with the phenylalanine, and has 15 residues. Only the CDR3 DNA stays, 45 bases, in frame from base 1. Based on the germline V gene (reference sequence), the CDR1 and CDR2 sequences are MNHNY and SVGAGI. The immunoSEQ Assay, a bias-controlled multiplex PCR, was used to amplify TCRbeta CDR3 regions from genomic DNA. The authors' analysis ran thus. Within the assay, amplification of reference gene primers was used to estimate how many nucleated cells each sample contained. To quantify the absolute abundance of each unique TCRbeta CDR3 rearrangement, sequence reads were collapsed and filtered. Productive Simpson clonality was computed per sample as the square root of Simpson's diversity index over productive rearrangements. Entries here come from immuneACCESS through TCRdb and include only in-frame sequences with V and J called. Some clones fail to appear in such tables; in the studies checked, an unresolved V gene covers under half of the shortfall, and the cause of the remainder is unknown. That table gives V, J and clone size, and the DNA gave D and trimming. The sample table holds 87,000 or so clones, of which around 85% were seen once. Approximately 2.8% of the sample belongs to the ten largest clones.

The data belong to a study of blood T cell repertoires in COVID-19 (dated by TCRdb to about 2020). Looking at the study overall: Samples from collaborators originated in the United States, Italy and Spain and spanned both the acute and convalescent phases of COVID-19. The prospective study material was composed of cDNA or gDNA derived from T cells, B-cell-depleted T cells, or PBMCs. Subjects who had been exposed to COVID-19, were actively infected with it, or had recovered from it provided the deeply sampled blood TCRbeta repertoires that made up the dataset. Samples were obtained from the ongoing ImmuneRACE study (first 160 participants) and from approximately 1,200 subjects provided by 6 global collaborators. A de-identified subject ID, COVID-19 status, age in years and sex were almost always included in the sample metadata. HLA class I and class II types, where available, came from metadata supplied by the sample provider rather than from assay-based typing. The repertoires were released in a freely available public database intended as a resource for research on the immune response to SARS-CoV-2. Broader findings and caveats from the paper: The amount of clinical and demographic metadata varied by source and participant and was provided uncurated.

At one collaborating source in Seattle, patients were enrolled during active infection and were followed longitudinally through the course of disease. Each collaborating institution followed its own protocols to collect whole blood in K2EDTA tubes. For TCRbeta analysis, collaborators shipped samples in one of three forms: frozen whole blood, isolated PBMCs, or DNA extracted from either of those sample types. Here the chain combines TRBV6-6 and TRBJ1-5; a stretch of 7 junction bases matches TRBD1. Input material: peripheral blood. The clonotype comes from a woman aged 80 or older with COVID-19, enrolled during active disease. The DNA sequence reads TGTGCCAGCAGTTGGCCGGCGGACAGGAATCAGCCCCAGCATTTT. Translated, this is CASSWPADRNQPQHF.